Listed below are T cell receptor beta chains from one sample, sequenced in a study of blood T cell repertoires in COVID-19. Here immunoSEQ multiplex PCR was the method, and the copy in TCRdb shows in-frame clones only, minus some. The top ten hold 1.2% of the sample, which has about 210,000 clones, approximately 90% seen once. Sequenced sample: PBMCs or T cells enriched from blood (not recorded which). The receptor source for this set is a man younger than 40 who had recovered from COVID-19. CDR3s include the opening cysteine and the closing phenylalanine or tryptophan. A D gene is named only where the DNA matches it firmly. A row's size may be missing; if present it is once, few, many or a size class.

V gene	clone size	J gene	D gene	CDR3 DNA	CDR3 protein
TRBV6-5	.	TRBJ1-4	TRBD1	TGTGCCACTCGACAGGGGACGGGTAATGAAAAACTGTTTTTT	CATRQGTGNEKLFF
TRBV4-1	.	TRBJ2-7	TRBD2	TGCGCCAGCAGCCAAGCAACTAGCGGGAGCTACGAGCAGTACTTC	CASSQATSGSYEQYF
TRBV9	.	TRBJ2-1	TRBD2	TGTGCCAGCAGCGTGACTAGCGGCTACAATGAGCAGTTCTTC	CASSVTSGYNEQFF
TRBV7-2	.	TRBJ2-2	TRBD2	TGTGCCAGCAGCTTATTTCTAGCGGGGAACACCGGGGAGCTGTTTTTT	CASSLFLAGNTGELFF
TRBV6-4	many	TRBJ2-2	TRBD1	TGTGCCAGCGGACAGGGGGCCACCGGGGAGCTGTTTTTT	CASGQGATGELFF
TRBV9	.	TRBJ2-3	.	TGTGCCAGCAGCCCCCGGGAGCGGGTGACAGATACGCAGTATTTT	CASSPRERVTDTQYF
TRBV5-6	.	TRBJ1-6	TRBD1	TGTGCCAGCAGCAACCCACAGGGGGCGTATAATTCACCCCTCCACTTT	CASSNPQGAYNSPLHF
TRBV28	.	TRBJ1-4	.	TGTGCCAGCAGACGGACATCAACTAATGAAAAACTGTTTTTT	CASRRTSTNEKLFF
TRBV28	.	TRBJ1-2	.	TGTGCCAGCAGTTCACAGGGAAGTTATGGCTACACCTTC	CASSSQGSYGYTF
TRBV2	.	TRBJ1-2	TRBD1	TGTGCCAGCAGTGTGGGGGGACAGGGGAACTATGGCTACACCTTC	CASSVGGQGNYGYTF
TRBV3-1/TRBV3-2	.	TRBJ2-7	TRBD2	TGTGCCAGCAGCCAAGAAGGACTAGCGGGAGGGCCAGGGACCTACGAGCAGTACTTC	CASSQEGLAGGPGTYEQYF
TRBV7-7	once	TRBJ2-2	TRBD2	TGTGCCAGCAGCCTCCGGGAGGCCACCGGGGAGCTGTTTTTT	CASSLREATGELFF
TRBV14	.	TRBJ2-2	.	TGTGCCAGCAGCCAAGTTGGGGGCGGGCAGCTGTTTTTT	CASSQVGGGQLFF
TRBV5-7	.	TRBJ2-2	.	TGTGCCAGCAGCTTGGGGGAGGACACCGGGGAGCTGTTTTTT	CASSLGEDTGELFF
TRBV5-6	once	TRBJ2-5	.	TGTGCCAGCAGGGGGGACATAGAAGAGACCCAGTACTTC	CASRGDIEETQYF
TRBV19	once	TRBJ2-2	TRBD2	TGTGCCACCCGGACTAGCGGGAGTGACGGGGAGCTGTTTTTT	CATRTSGSDGELFF
TRBV18	.	TRBJ2-3	TRBD1	TGTGCCAGCTCACCACCGGGACAGGGAGGCCGTACGCAGTATTTT	CASSPPGQGGRTQYF
TRBV7-9	.	TRBJ1-3	TRBD1	TGTGCCAGCAGCCCCGGGACAGGAGCCGTGAACACCATATATTTT	CASSPGTGAVNTIYF
TRBV29-1	.	TRBJ1-1	.	TGCAGCGTTCACCCAGAGAACACTGAAGCTTTCTTT	CSVHPENTEAFF
TRBV30	.	TRBJ1-3	TRBD1	TGTGCCTGGAGTACAGGACAGGGGACTTCCTCTGGAAACACCATATATTTT	CAWSTGQGTSSGNTIYF
TRBV27	.	TRBJ1-2	.	TGTGCCAGCAGTTTATATGACCAGGGGCCTCATGGCTACACCTTC	CASSLYDQGPHGYTF
TRBV2	.	TRBJ1-2	TRBD1	TGTGCCAGCAGCGAACAGGGGGCCGGGTACTATGGCTACACCTTC	CASSEQGAGYYGYTF
TRBV28	.	TRBJ2-3	.	TGTGCCAGCAGTTCAGGCGGGGTACTCACAGATACGCAGTATTTT	CASSSGGVLTDTQYF
TRBV7-9	once	TRBJ2-5	TRBD2	TGTGCCAGCGTCCATGGCGGGCGCGGGGGGGTCAGTTCAGAGACCCAGTACTTC	CASVHGGRGGVSSETQYF
TRBV7-8	.	TRBJ1-5	.	TGTGCCAGCAGCTTATCAGGGGTTCATCAGCCCCAGCATTTT	CASSLSGVHQPQHF
TRBV19	.	TRBJ1-6	.	TGTGCCAGTAGTAGCGGACTGAATTCACCCCTCCACTTT	CASSSGLNSPLHF
TRBV28	.	TRBJ1-4	.	TGTGCCAGCAGTTCCTACAGTCCCGGGACTAGGGAAAAACTGTTTTTT	CASSSYSPGTREKLFF
TRBV11-2	.	TRBJ2-5	.	TGTGCCAGCAGCTTACTCTATAAGGAGACCCAGTACTTC	CASSLLYKETQYF
TRBV7-2	.	TRBJ1-2	.	TGTGCCAGCAGCTTAGACCGGTACTATGGCTACACCTTC	CASSLDRYYGYTF
TRBV4-1	.	TRBJ1-5	.	TGCGCCAGCAGCCAAGAAGATGGGAGGAATCAGCCCCAGCATTTT	CASSQEDGRNQPQHF
TRBV13	.	TRBJ2-3	TRBD2	TGTGCCAGCAGCTTAACTACCTATTTTAGCGGGAGGGGGACAGATACGCAGTATTTT	CASSLTTYFSGRGTDTQYF
TRBV21-1	.	TRBJ1-4	.	TGTGCCAGCACCCCAACAGGGGCCGTAAATAATGAAAAACTGTTTTTT	CASTPTGAVNNEKLFF
TRBV3-1/TRBV3-2	.	TRBJ2-2	.	TGTGCCAGCAGCCCCCAAAGCCATGCCGGGGAGCTGTTTTTT	CASSPQSHAGELFF
TRBV7-8	.	TRBJ2-3	TRBD2	TGTGCCAGCAGCTTACGGCTAGCGGGTCCTTTAAATACGCAGTATTTT	CASSLRLAGPLNTQYF
TRBV30	.	TRBJ1-2	.	TGTGCCTGGAGTGAGCCCGGGACAGGCTACACCTTC	CAWSEPGTGYTF
TRBV15	.	TRBJ2-1	TRBD1	TGTGCCACCAGCAGTCGACAGGGGGCCTACAATGAGCAGTTCTTC	CATSSRQGAYNEQFF
TRBV5-1	.	TRBJ2-7	.	TGCGCCAGCAGCTTGGCGGGTCCGGAATCAGGGATTGAGCAGTACTTC	CASSLAGPESGIEQYF
TRBV19	.	TRBJ1-1	TRBD1	TGTGCCAGTAGCCCAACAGGGGCCCAAAAGGGACTCACTGAAGCTTTCTTT	CASSPTGAQKGLTEAFF
TRBV7-2	.	TRBJ1-1	TRBD1	TGTGCCAGCAGCTCATTGGACAGGGTCCCCTCTCCCGAAGCTTTCTTT	CASSSLDRVPSPEAFF
TRBV6-2/TRBV6-3	.	TRBJ2-7	TRBD2	TGTGCCAGCAGTTACGGGACTAGCTATGCCTACGAGCAGTACTTC	CASSYGTSYAYEQYF
TRBV9	.	TRBJ1-4	TRBD1	TGTGCCAGCAGCTCCCGGACAGGGCCTAAACTGTTTTTT	CASSSRTGPKLFF
TRBV11-2	.	TRBJ1-1	.	TGTGCCAGCAGCTTGATGGGAGTAAGCACTGAAGCTTTCTTT	CASSLMGVSTEAFF
TRBV29-1	.	TRBJ1-1	.	TGCAGCGTTGCGTGGTCCAAGGGGGTAGGGAACACTGAAGCTTTCTTT	CSVAWSKGVGNTEAFF
TRBV7-9	.	TRBJ2-7	.	TGTGCCAGCAGCTTAGAACAGTGGCCTATATCCTACGAGCAGTACTTC	CASSLEQWPISYEQYF
TRBV2	.	TRBJ2-5	TRBD2	TGTGCCAGCAGTGGGGGACTAGGAGAGACCCAGTACTTC	CASSGGLGETQYF
TRBV6-1	.	TRBJ1-5	TRBD1	TGTGCCAGCAGTGAACGAAGACAGGGGGTGATCAATCAGCCCCAGCATTTT	CASSERRQGVINQPQHF
TRBV14	once	TRBJ1-5	TRBD1	TGTGCCAGCAGAAAAACAGGGGTTGGTCAGCCCCAGCATTTT	CASRKTGVGQPQHF
TRBV7-2	.	TRBJ1-2	TRBD1	TGTGCCAGCAGCCCAGGACAGGGGAGTGGTAAAGAAGGCTACACCTTC	CASSPGQGSGKEGYTF
TRBV11-2	.	TRBJ1-4	TRBD1	TGTGCCAGCAGCGAAGACAGGGGGAGGGGTGAAAAACTGTTTTTT	CASSEDRGRGEKLFF
TRBV7-2	.	TRBJ2-1	TRBD1	TGTGCCAGCAGCAAGGGGGCGAAAGAGCAGTTCTTC	CASSKGAKEQFF
TRBV10-1	.	TRBJ2-7	.	TGCGCCAGCAGCCCCGGGACACCACGGTGGGAGCAGTACTTC	CASSPGTPRWEQYF
TRBV6-5	.	TRBJ1-1	TRBD1	TGTGCCAGCTGGGTTTATAGGGGGCGGAACACTGAAGCTTTCTTT	CASWVYRGRNTEAFF
TRBV28	once	TRBJ2-7	.	TGTGCCAGCCACAAAGGACTAACGCAGTACTTC	CASHKGLTQYF
TRBV4-1	.	TRBJ1-2	.	TGCGCCAGCAGCCAAGTAACCTCAGGGGTCTATGGCTACACCTTC	CASSQVTSGVYGYTF
TRBV30	.	TRBJ2-4	.	TGTGCCTGGGGACTCTCCGGGAACATTCAGTACTTC	CAWGLSGNIQYF
TRBV5-1	once	TRBJ2-7	TRBD1	TGCGCCAGCAGCTTCCCACAACAGGGGCCTTCCTACGAGCAGTACTTC	CASSFPQQGPSYEQYF
TRBV2	.	TRBJ1-2	.	TGTGCCAGCAGTGAACAAGGGACATGGGGCTACACCTTC	CASSEQGTWGYTF